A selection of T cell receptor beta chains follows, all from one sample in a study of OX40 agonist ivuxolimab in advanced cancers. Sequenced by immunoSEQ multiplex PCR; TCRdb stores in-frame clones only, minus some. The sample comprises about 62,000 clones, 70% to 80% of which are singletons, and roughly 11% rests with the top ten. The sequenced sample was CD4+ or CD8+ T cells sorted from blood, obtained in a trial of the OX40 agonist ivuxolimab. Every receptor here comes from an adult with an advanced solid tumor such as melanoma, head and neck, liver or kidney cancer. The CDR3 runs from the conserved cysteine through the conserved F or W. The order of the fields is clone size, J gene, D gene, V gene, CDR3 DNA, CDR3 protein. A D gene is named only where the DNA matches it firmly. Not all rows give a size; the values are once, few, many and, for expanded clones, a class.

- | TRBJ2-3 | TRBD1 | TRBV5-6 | TGTGCCAGCAGTTGGCCGGGACAGGGGGCAGATACGCAGTATTTT | CASSWPGQGADTQYF
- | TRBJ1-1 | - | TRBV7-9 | TGTGCCAGCAGCCTAGACGGCGGGCCCTACGAAGCTTTCTTT | CASSLDGGPYEAFF
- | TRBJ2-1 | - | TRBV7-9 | TGTGCCAGCAGCTTAGCAGAGAGCTCCTACAATGAGCAGTTCTTC | CASSLAESSYNEQFF
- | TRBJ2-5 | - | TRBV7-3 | TGTGCCAGCAGCACTGCAGGAGGGGGCGGCGAGACCCAGTACTTC | CASSTAGGGGETQYF
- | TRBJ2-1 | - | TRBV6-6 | TGTGCCAGCAGTACACCGGTACTAGCTGCTGAGCAGTTCTTC | CASSTPVLAAEQFF
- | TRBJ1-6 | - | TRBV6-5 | TGTGCCAGCAGTTACGGGGAGGGTAGAAATTCACCCCTCCACTTT | CASSYGEGRNSPLHF
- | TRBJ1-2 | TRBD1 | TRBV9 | TGTGCCAGCAGCGTACCGGGACAGGGAGTAACTGGCTACACCTTC | CASSVPGQGVTGYTF
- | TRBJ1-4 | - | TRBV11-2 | TGTGCCAGCAGCTTAGGGCTCAGGGCCCCTAATGAAAAACTGTTTTTT | CASSLGLRAPNEKLFF
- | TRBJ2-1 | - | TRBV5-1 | TGCGCCAGCAGCTTGGATTTGGGGATACCGCTTTACAATGAGCAGTTCTTC | CASSLDLGIPLYNEQFF
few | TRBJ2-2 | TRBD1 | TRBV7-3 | TGTGCCAGCAGCGCTCCGGGACAGGGGGCCTCCGGGGAGCTGTTTTTT | CASSAPGQGASGELFF
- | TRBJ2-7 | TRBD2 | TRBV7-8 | TGTGCCAGCAGCCAAGGCGTAGCGGGAGGATCTGGGTCCTACGAGCAGTACTTC | CASSQGVAGGSGSYEQYF
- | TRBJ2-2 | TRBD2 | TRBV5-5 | TGTGCCAGCAGCTTGAGGGGACTAGCGCCAAGTACCGGGGAGCTGTTTTTT | CASSLRGLAPSTGELFF
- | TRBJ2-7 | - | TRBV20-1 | TGCAGTGCCGATAGTATTTACGAGCAGTACTTC | CSADSIYEQYF
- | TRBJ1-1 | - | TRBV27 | TGTGCCAGCCAAGTCCGCGGGGCGTTCACTGAAGCTTTCTTT | CASQVRGAFTEAFF
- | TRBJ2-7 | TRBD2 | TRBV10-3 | TGTGCCATCAGTGAGTCGGGGGGGACTAGCAAACACGAGCAGTACTTC | CAISESGGTSKHEQYF
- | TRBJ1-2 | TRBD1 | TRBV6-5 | TGTGCCAGCAGCAGGGACAGGGGCGATGGCTACACCTTC | CASSRDRGDGYTF
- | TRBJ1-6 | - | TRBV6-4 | TGTGCCAGCAGTGCCGCTCCCACAGGAGGCACCTATAATTCACCCCTCCACTTT | CASSAAPTGGTYNSPLHF
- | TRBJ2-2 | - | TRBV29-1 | TGCAGCGTTGAAAGGGCGGTTGGGGGGGAGCTGTTTTTT | CSVERAVGGELFF
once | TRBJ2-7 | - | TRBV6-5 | TGTGCCAGCAGTTTCGGGGGACTCTCCTACGAGCAGTACTTC | CASSFGGLSYEQYF
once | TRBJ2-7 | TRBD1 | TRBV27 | TGTGCCAGCACCCAGGGGGCCTCCTACGAGCAGTACTTC | CASTQGASYEQYF
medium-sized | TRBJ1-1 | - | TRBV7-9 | TGTGCCAGCAGTCGGGGCCTTGCTGCTTTCTTT | CASSRGLAAFF
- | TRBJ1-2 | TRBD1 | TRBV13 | TGTGCCAGCAGCTCCTACCTCATCGGGGACAGGAGAAATTTCTATGGCTACACCTTC | CASSSYLIGDRRNFYGYTF
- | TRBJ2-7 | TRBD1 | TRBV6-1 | TGTGCCAGCAGTCCGACAGGGGTCCGCTACGAGCAGTACTTC | CASSPTGVRYEQYF
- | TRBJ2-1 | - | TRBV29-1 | TGCAGCGTTGAGGGCAGGCTCGGGTACAATGAGCAGTTCTTC | CSVEGRLGYNEQFF
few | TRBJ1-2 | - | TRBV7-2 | TGTGCCAGCAGCTTTTCTGGCTATGGCTACACCTTC | CASSFSGYGYTF
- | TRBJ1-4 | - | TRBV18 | TGTGCCAGCTCACCACAGGGATTCGAAAAACTGTTTTTT | CASSPQGFEKLFF
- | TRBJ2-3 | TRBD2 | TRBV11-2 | TGTGCCAGCAGAAAGGGGCGGGGGGGCACAGATACGCAGTATTTT | CASRKGRGGTDTQYF
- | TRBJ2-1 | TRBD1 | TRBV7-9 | TGTGCCAGCAGGGACAGGACCATCAATGAGCAGTTCTTC | CASRDRTINEQFF
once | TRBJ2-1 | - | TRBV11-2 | TGTGCCAGCAGCTTCTGGGGGTCCTCCCCCTACAATGAGCAGTTCTTC | CASSFWGSSPYNEQFF
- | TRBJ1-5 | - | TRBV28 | TGTGCCAGCAGTTTAAGGGTGAGCAATCAGCCCCAGCATTTT | CASSLRVSNQPQHF
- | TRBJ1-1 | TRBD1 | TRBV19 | TGTGCCAGTAGTCAGCCCCTCGACAGGGAGACTGAAGCTTTCTTT | CASSQPLDRETEAFF
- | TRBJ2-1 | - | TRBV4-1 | TGCGCCAGCAGCCAAGGTCCAGCGAGCTCCTACAATGAGCAGTTCTTC | CASSQGPASSYNEQFF
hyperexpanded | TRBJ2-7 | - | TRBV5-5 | TGTGCCAGCAGCTTGGAAGGCATCACCTACGAGCAGTACTTC | CASSLEGITYEQYF
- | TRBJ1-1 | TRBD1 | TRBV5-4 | TGTGCCAGCAGCCCGGCCGGGACAGGGAACACTGAAGCTTTCTTT | CASSPAGTGNTEAFF
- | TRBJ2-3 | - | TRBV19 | TGTGCCAGTAGGCGGACGGAAAGCACAGATACGCAGTATTTT | CASRRTESTDTQYF
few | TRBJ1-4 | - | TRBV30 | TGTGCCTGGAGTGTTTCCGCAACTAATGAAAAACTGTTTTTT | CAWSVSATNEKLFF
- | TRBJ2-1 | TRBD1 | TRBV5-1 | TGCGCCAGCAGCTCCGAAGCCCCGGGACAGGGAGGCAATGAGCAGTTCTTC | CASSSEAPGQGGNEQFF
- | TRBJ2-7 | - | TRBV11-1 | TGTGCCAGCAGCTTAAAGAACAGGATATACGAGCAGTACTTC | CASSLKNRIYEQYF
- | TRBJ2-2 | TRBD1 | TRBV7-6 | TGTGCCAGCAGCTGGACAGGGACAGTTGCCGGGGAGCTGTTTTTT | CASSWTGTVAGELFF
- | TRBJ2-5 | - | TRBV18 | TGTGCCAGCTCACCCTACCAAGAGACCCAGTACTTC | CASSPYQETQYF
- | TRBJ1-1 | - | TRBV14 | TGTGCCAGCAGCAAAAGACAGACTGTATTGAACACTGAAGCTTTCTTT | CASSKRQTVLNTEAFF